These 30 T cell receptor beta chains share one sample of origin, sequenced in a study of siplizumab effects on memory and regulatory T cells. Sequencing used immunoSEQ multiplex PCR; TCRdb keeps in-frame clones, though not all of them. Of tens of thousands of clones in the sample, just over 95% were seen once. Sequencing was done on a sample of naive CD8+ T cells sorted from blood. These receptor sequences come from a human donor in good health.

The sample holds one count of this clone. The chain employs TRBV19 and TRBJ1-4; D perhaps matches TRBD1 (5 bases). This CDR3 region has 14 residues. Germline CDR1 is LNHDA and CDR2 is SQIVND (reference sequence). Trimming shortened V by 6 bases and J by 0 bases, and 8 bases separated the two germline ends. CDR3 DNA sequence: TGTGCCAGTAGGGGGGTCTCAACTAATGAAAAACTGTTTTTT. Residues: CASRGVSTNEKLFF.

The V and J genes are TRBV14 and TRBJ1-3; TRBD1 is a possible D gene (6 bases). CDR1 and CDR2 from the germline V gene are SGHDN and FVKESK. V lost 6 bases to trimming and J lost 0 bases, with 12 bases between them. This CDR3 region has 15 residues. The DNA of the CDR3 is TGTGCCAGCAGGGACAGTTTCTACTCTGGAAACACCATATATTTT. This codes for CASRDSFYSGNTIYF.

The CDR3 DNA reads TGCGCCAGCAGCCAAGAAAAGCAGGATTATGGCTATGGCTACACCTTC. This gives the protein CASSQEKQDYGYGYTF. This rearrangement joins TRBV4-3 to TRBJ1-2; D gene unclear. This CDR3 spans 16 amino acids. Germline V gene data show CDR1 as LGHNA and CDR2 as YSLEER. V gave up 0 bases and J gave up 4 bases, with 15 bases separating them.

This rearrangement joins TRBV4-3 to TRBJ2-7; weak D call: TRBD2 (5 bases). Germline CDR1 is LGHNA and CDR2 is YSLEER. The CDR3 totals 14 residues. The V end lost 5 bases, the J end lost 3 bases, and 14 bases lay between the germline ends. The chain's CDR3 is CASSEGRTFYEQYF. The CDR3 coding sequence is TGCGCCAGCAGCGAGGGCAGGACCTTCTACGAGCAGTACTTC.

V gene TRBV28 combines with J gene TRBJ2-3; tentative D call: TRBD2 (6 bases). This CDR3 has 14 residues. V lost 7 bases, J lost 2 bases, and 13 bases lay in between. Germline V lookup: CDR1 MDHEN, CDR2 SYDVKM. DNA for the CDR3: TGTGCCAGCACCGGGGACTCCCACACAGATACGCAGTATTTT. Protein: CASTGDSHTDTQYF.

The rearrangement joins TRBV6-6 to TRBJ1-1, with 8 bases identical to TRBD1. Germline assignment: CDR1 MNHNY and CDR2 SVGAGI (reference sequence). The V and J ends lost 10 bases and 4 bases, in that order; junction bases with no gene match: 5. This CDR3 is built from 12 residues. CDR3 DNA sequence: TGTGCCACCGCAGGGGGCGGCACTGAAGCTTTCTTT. Its protein is CATAGGGTEAFF.

The chain joins TRBV10-1 to TRBJ2-2; 7 positions match TRBD2. The CDR3 runs to 17 residues. Germline CDR1 reads WNHNN; CDR2 reads SYGVQD (reference sequence). V shed 1 base and J 1 base; nucleotides not matched to a gene: 6. CDR3 DNA sequence: TGCGCCAGCAGTGAGTTAGAGCGGGGATTGAACACCGGGGAGCTGTTTTTT. Its protein is CASSELERGLNTGELFF.

The V call is TRBV14, the J call TRBJ2-7, with TRBD1 matching 7 bases. After removal of 1 base from V and 2 bases from J, the junction contained 8 bases not matched to a gene. Germline loops: CDR1 SGHDN, CDR2 FVKESK. This CDR3 spans 16 amino acids. CDR3 bases: TGTGCCAGCAGCCAAGTAGGGACAGCCAAGACCTACGAGCAGTACTTC. It translates to CASSQVGTAKTYEQYF.

The chain recombines TRBV2 with TRBJ1-1; tentatively, D is TRBD1 (5 bases). Germline V gene data show CDR1 as SNHLY and CDR2 as FYNNEI. The CDR3 covers 14 residues. The V end lost 7 bases, the J end lost 1 base, and 13 bases lay between the germline ends. CDR3 nucleotides: TGTGCCAGCACCGACCGGGACGGGAACACTGAAGCTTTCTTT. Translation: CASTDRDGNTEAFF.

The CDR3 is CASSLDLAGGQDEQFF. The CDR3 nucleotides are TGTGCCAGCAGCTTAGATCTAGCGGGGGGGCAGGATGAGCAGTTCTTC. The genes are TRBV7-2 and TRBJ2-1, with TRBD2 matching 12 bases. The V gene end was trimmed by 1 base and the J gene end by 8 bases; junction bases not matched to a gene: 6. This CDR3 spans 16 amino acids. CDR1 SGHTA and CDR2 FQGNSA come from the germline V gene.

The chain is built from TRBV5-6 and TRBJ2-7; possible D gene TRBD1, 5 bases. Trimming stripped 3 bases from V and 5 bases from J, with 15 bases between. This CDR3 spans 14 amino acids. Germline loops: CDR1 SGHDT, CDR2 YYEEEE. DNA of the CDR3: TGTGCCAGCAGCTCGGCAGGGATTGTGAACGAGCAGTACTTC. Protein sequence: CASSSAGIVNEQYF. Supplemented by reference TRBV5-6 and TRBJ2-7, the full variable domain reads DAGVTQSPTHLIKTRGQQVTLRCSPKSGHDTVSWYQQALGQGPQFIFQYYEEEERQRGNFPDRFSGHQFPNYSSELNVNALLLGDSALYLCASSSAGIVNEQYFGPGTRLTVT.

The chain couples TRBV5-1 to TRBJ1-1, with 7 bases lining up with TRBD1. Trimming cost V 0 bases and J 0 bases; bases outside gene matches: 5. The CDR3 is 16 amino acids. CDR1 is SGHRS and CDR2 is YFSETQ in the germline V gene. The CDR3 protein is CASSLGDSFMNTEAFF. For the CDR3, the DNA is TGCGCCAGCAGCTTGGGGGACAGCTTCATGAACACTGAAGCTTTCTTT.

The chain carries TRBV4-1 and TRBJ1-4, with D tentatively TRBD1 (5 bases). CDR1 is MGHRA, CDR2 YSYEKL, per germline. The CDR3 extends over 16 amino acids. Between the trimmed V and J ends, which lost 0 bases and 7 bases, there was a span of 15 bases. CDR3 region: CASSQETVGVGEKLFF. The CDR3 DNA is TGCGCCAGCAGCCAAGAAACGGTGGGGGTAGGTGAAAAACTGTTTTTT.

The CDR3 region is CASSSGTSINEQFF. Here the CDR3 DNA reads TGTGCCAGCAGTTCCGGGACTAGCATCAATGAGCAGTTCTTC. This rearrangement joins TRBV5-5 to TRBJ2-1; 9 bases map to TRBD2. The CDR3 has 14 amino acids. Germline V gene sequence: CDR1 SGHKS, CDR2 YYEKEE (reference sequence). Germline trimming cut 5 bases from V and 6 bases from J; bases unmatched to any gene: 6.

J is TRBJ2-1 and V is TRBV4-1; TRBD2 matches at 16 bases. The junction had 8 bases not matched to a gene; V was cut back by 4 bases and J by 8 bases. The CDR3 spans 17 residues. The V gene's germline CDR1 is MGHRA and CDR2 YSYEKL. In DNA, the CDR3 is TGCGCCAGCAGCCCCGAGGGACTAGCGGGGGGGTTTGATGAGCAGTTCTTC. Protein: CASSPEGLAGGFDEQFF.

V is TRBV7-2 and J is TRBJ1-1, with D perhaps TRBD1 (5 bases). Germline V lookup: CDR1 SGHTA, CDR2 FQGNSA. Deletions cut 5 bases from V and 5 bases from J, with 18 bases between. The CDR3 covers 15 residues. CDR3 nucleotides: TGTGCCAGCAGCCCGGTGTCCGGGGGTCAAACTGAAGCTTTCTTT. Translating it yields CASSPVSGGQTEAFF. Together with reference TRBV7-2 and TRBJ1-1, the CDR3 gives the full variable domain: GAGVSQSPSNKVTEKGKDVELRCDPISGHTALYWYRQSLGQGLEFLIYFQGNSAPDKSGLPSDRFSAERTGGSVSTLTIQRTQQEDSAVYLCASSPVSGGQTEAFFGQGTRLTVV.

The chain carries TRBV15 and TRBJ1-2; D not certain. V was pared by 4 bases and J by 4 bases, with 4 bases between. Germline V CDR1 and CDR2: LNHNV, YYDKDF (reference sequence). CDR3 length: 11 amino acids. DNA for the CDR3: TGTGCCACCAGCAAACGCTATGGCTACACCTTC. Its protein is CATSKRYGYTF.

This clone has just one count. The chain has TRBV10-1 and TRBJ2-1; D perhaps matches TRBD2 (6 bases). The CDR3 sequence is 13 residues long. Germline V gene lookup returns CDR1 WNHNN and CDR2 SYGVQD (reference sequence). Trimming removed 7 bases at V and 0 bases at J, with 7 bases between. The DNA of the CDR3 is TGCGCCAGCACGCGGGGCTCCTACAATGAGCAGTTCTTC. Encoded protein: CASTRGSYNEQFF.

This clone occurred once. This chain links TRBV7-7 with TRBJ2-3, with TRBD2 matching 12 bases. The CDR3 extends over 18 amino acids. After removal of 2 bases from V and 9 bases from J, the junction contained 15 bases not matched to a gene. Germline CDR1 SSHAT, CDR2 FNYEAQ (reference sequence). In DNA, the CDR3 is TGTGCCAGCAGCTTAAATCCGGCTAGCGGGGGGGCCAGGGGGACGCAGTATTTT. This encodes CASSLNPASGGARGTQYF.

This clone was seen more than once but under ten times. J is TRBJ1-1 and V is TRBV19, with 9 bases matching TRBD1. This CDR3 contains 13 residues. The V segment lost 5 bases and the J segment 7 bases; nucleotides outside the gene matches: 5. CDR1 and CDR2 from the germline V gene are LNHDA and SQIVND (reference sequence). CDR3 coding DNA: TGTGCCAGTAGTGGGACAGGGTTAATTGAAGCTTTCTTT. Protein: CASSGTGLIEAFF.

This clone was detected only a few times. V and J are TRBV6-5 and TRBJ2-7; D possibly corresponds to TRBD2 (6 bases). CDR3 length: 13 residues. Germline V CDR1 and CDR2: MNHEY, SVGAGI. Trimming left V 2 bases short and J 2 bases short, with 7 bases between. Written as DNA, the CDR3 is TGTGCCAGCAGTTACGGGGGGACCTACGAGCAGTACTTC. The encoded protein is CASSYGGTYEQYF.

V is TRBV4-3 and J is TRBJ2-1; 9 bases agree with TRBD2. The CDR3 is made up of 16 amino acids. With 0 bases clipped from V and 9 bases from J, the junction kept 9 bases outside the gene matches. Germline V gives CDR1 LGHNA, CDR2 YSLEER. CDR3 sequence (DNA): TGCGCCAGCAGCCAAGATCGTGCGGGGGGGCCTATTGAGCAGTTCTTC. This codes for CASSQDRAGGPIEQFF.

This chain connects TRBV6-6 to TRBJ2-7, with 10 bases matching TRBD1. This CDR3 has 13 residues. V lost 9 bases to trimming and J lost 2 bases; unmatched junction nucleotides: 4. In germline, CDR1 is MNHNY, CDR2 SVGAGI (reference sequence). Written as DNA, the CDR3 is TGTGCCAGGACAGGGGGCCGACCCTACGAGCAGTACTTC. Residues: CARTGGRPYEQYF.

The V call is TRBV19, the J call TRBJ2-5, with D perhaps being TRBD1 or TRBD2 (5 bases each). Trimming left V 2 bases short and J 5 bases short, with 9 bases between. The CDR3 sequence is 13 residues long. Germline values: CDR1 LNHDA, CDR2 SQIVND (reference sequence). For the CDR3, the DNA is TGTGCCAGTAGTATATGGGGGAAGGAGACCCAGTACTTC. Its translation is CASSIWGKETQYF.

The chain uses TRBV9 and TRBJ1-2, with D hard to call. The V gene lost 4 bases and the J gene lost 0 bases, with 22 bases spanning the gap. This CDR3 spans 18 amino acids. Germline V CDR1 and CDR2: SGDLS, YYNGEE. This CDR3 reads CASSHTLQTQKTNYGYTF. The CDR3 DNA reads as TGTGCCAGCAGCCACACCCTCCAGACACAGAAGACTAACTATGGCTACACCTTC.

This sequence joins TRBV5-6 and TRBJ2-3; 8 bases are a match to TRBD1. Trimming at V came to 4 bases and at J to 12 bases, leaving 10 bases not matched to a gene. This CDR3 spans 13 amino acids. Germline V CDR1 and CDR2: SGHDT, YYEEEE. In DNA, the CDR3 is TGTGCCAGCAGCGACGTGGGACAGGAATATCAGTATTTT. It encodes CASSDVGQEYQYF. The entire variable domain, with the rest obtained from reference TRBV5-6 and TRBJ2-3, is as follows: DAGVTQSPTHLIKTRGQQVTLRCSPKSGHDTVSWYQQALGQGPQFIFQYYEEEERQRGNFPDRFSGHQFPNYSSELNVNALLLGDSALYLCASSDVGQEYQYFGPGTRLTVL.

The V call is TRBV4-1, the J call TRBJ1-3, with 8 bases that match TRBD1. CDR1 and CDR2 (germline): MGHRA, YSYEKL. V lost 0 bases and J lost 0; bases outside the gene matches: 7. The CDR3 extends over 18 amino acids. CDR3 amino acids: CASSQDSGTGLSGNTIYF. CDR3 bases: TGCGCCAGCAGCCAAGACAGCGGGACAGGCCTCTCTGGAAACACCATATATTTT.

V gene TRBV4-2 combines with J gene TRBJ2-2; 10 bases match TRBD1. Germline trimming cut 3 bases from V and 6 bases from J; bases unmatched to any gene: 4. The CDR3 covers 15 residues. Germline lookup yields CDR1 LGHNA and CDR2 YNFKEQ. CDR3 in DNA: TGTGCCAGCAGCCAGGGACAGGGGCTCCCCGGGGAGCTGTTTTTT. Protein: CASSQGQGLPGELFF.

In its sample, this clone was seen once. V and J are TRBV5-6 and TRBJ1-1, with unresolved D. CDR3 length: 13 amino acids. V lost 0 bases, J lost 2 bases, and 5 bases lay in between. Germline CDR1 reads SGHDT; CDR2 reads YYEEEE. The CDR3 DNA follows: TGTGCCAGCAGCTTGGGGGGAAACACTGAAGCTTTCTTT. This translates into CASSLGGNTEAFF.

J is TRBJ1-5 and V is TRBV6-1, with D perhaps matching TRBD1 (6 bases). This CDR3 is 13 amino acids long. Per germline, CDR1 MNHNS and CDR2 SASEGT. With 3 bases removed from V and 5 bases from J, the gap between germline ends came to 8 bases. The CDR3 loop reads CASSEGADQPQHF. CDR3 nucleotides: TGTGCCAGCAGTGAGGGGGCCGATCAGCCCCAGCATTTT.